The 12 T cell receptor beta chains below come from one sample, sequenced in a study of brain T cells in children with intractable seizures. The time point denotes: blood from clinic visit 5 months post-surgery; TSC patient then seizure free. TCRdb's table, derived via immunoSEQ multiplex PCR, lists solely in-frame clones and lacks some. The repertoire has a few hundred thousand clones, over 90% of them found once; the top ten carry about 6%. The sample was peripheral blood, taken about 5 months after surgery. All receptors derive from a boy less than two years old with tuberous sclerosis and intractable seizures.

This rearrangement joins TRBV25-1 to TRBJ2-7, with 10 bases lining up with TRBD1. This CDR3 has 15 residues. Germline V gene sequence: CDR1 MGHDK, CDR2 SYGVNS. V lost 4 bases, J lost 2 bases, and 5 bases stayed unmatched. CDR3 DNA: TGTGCCAGCAGTGTCGACAGGGGGCTAACCTACGAGCAGTACTTC. It yields the protein CASSVDRGLTYEQYF.

The J gene is TRBJ2-7, the V gene TRBV13; D not certain. Per the germline V gene, CDR1 is PRHDT and CDR2 is FYEKMQ (reference sequence). The V gene lost 2 bases and the J gene lost 5 bases, with 10 bases spanning the gap. The CDR3 has 13 residues. In DNA, the CDR3 is TGTGCCAGCAGCTTAACGGCTCCCCACGAGCAGTACTTC. Its translation is CASSLTAPHEQYF.

This clone showed up just a few times. This rearrangement joins TRBV6-6 to TRBJ2-3; possible D gene TRBD1, 5 bases. Trimming removed 8 bases from V and 2 bases from J, with 14 bases in between. The CDR3 length is 14 residues. Germline V gene lookup returns CDR1 MNHNY and CDR2 SVGAGI (reference sequence). CDR3 DNA: TGTGCCAGCGCGATGACAGTAAACACAGATACGCAGTATTTT. Its protein is CASAMTVNTDTQYF.

The gene calls are TRBV3-1 (or the pseudogene TRBV3-2) and TRBJ2-3; TRBD2 agrees at 11 bases. V gave up 0 bases and J gave up 2 bases; unmatched junction bases: 10. Germline loops: CDR1 LGHDT, CDR2 YNNKEL (reference sequence). CDR3 length: 19 residues. CDR3: CASSQDLLAGAFNTDTQYF. The CDR3 region has the DNA TGTGCCAGCAGCCAAGATCTACTAGCGGGGGCCTTTAACACAGATACGCAGTATTTT.

The gene calls are TRBV9 and TRBJ1-1; the D gene is possibly TRBD1 (6 bases). This CDR3 contains 13 residues. Germline CDR1 and CDR2: SGDLS and YYNGEE. With 4 bases removed from V and 4 bases from J, the gap between germline ends came to 11 bases. The CDR3 is CASSQKGGTEAFF. The CDR3 DNA reads as TGTGCCAGCAGCCAGAAGGGGGGCACTGAAGCTTTCTTT.

The J gene is TRBJ2-3, the V gene TRBV11-3, with 9 bases that match TRBD2. Germline values: CDR1 SGHNT, CDR2 YENEEA. The CDR3 contains 16 residues. The V segment lost 5 bases and the J segment 6 bases; nucleotides outside the gene matches: 12. CDR3 sequence (DNA): TGTGCCAGCAGCCTTTCGAAGCGGGAGGCAGGGGATACGCAGTATTTT. It yields the protein CASSLSKREAGDTQYF.

The chain uses TRBV5-6 and TRBJ1-1; 10 nucleotides agree with TRBD1. CDR3 size: 14 residues. V lost 4 bases and J lost 4; bases outside the gene matches: 4. CDR1 is SGHDT and CDR2 is YYEEEE in the germline V gene. The chain's CDR3 is CASSAGTGATEAFF. The CDR3 nucleotides are TGTGCCAGCAGCGCCGGGACAGGGGCCACTGAAGCTTTCTTT.

The chain couples TRBV6-5 to TRBJ2-7; possibly TRBD1 or TRBD2 for D (7 bases each). In germline, CDR1 is MNHEY, CDR2 SVGAGI. The length of the CDR3 is 14 residues. Trimming stripped 6 bases from V and 2 bases from J, with 14 bases between. The DNA for the CDR3 is TGTGCCAGCAGCGGGGACAGCGGGACCTACGAGCAGTACTTC. As protein: CASSGDSGTYEQYF.

The chain links TRBV2 to TRBJ2-1; D ambiguous. The ends were cut back, 4 bases at V and 5 bases at J, with 30 bases in the middle. CDR3 size: 20 residues. The germline CDR1 and CDR2 sequences are SNHLY and FYNNEI. The chain's CDR3 is CASSAVRRSLVFGQNNEQFF. The DNA for the CDR3 is TGTGCCAGCAGTGCAGTTAGGCGGTCGCTAGTTTTCGGGCAGAACAATGAGCAGTTCTTC.

This chain uses TRBV14 with TRBJ1-1; no firm D call. The CDR3 runs 15 residues. Germline CDR1 SGHDN, CDR2 FVKESK. V gave up 1 base and J gave up 7 bases, with 16 bases separating them. The CDR3 bases are TGTGCCAGCAGCCAAGGGAGGAGGCTCAACGATGAAGCTTTCTTT. Translation: CASSQGRRLNDEAFF. Full variable domain (outside the CDR3, taken from reference TRBV14 and TRBJ1-1): EAGVTQFPSHSVIEKGQTVTLRCDPISGHDNLYWYRRVMGKEIKFLLHFVKESKQDESGMPNNRFLAERTGGTYSTLKVQPAELEDSGVYFCASSQGRRLNDEAFFGQGTRLTVV.

The chain joins TRBV18 to TRBJ1-1; unclear D gene. V dropped 1 base and J dropped 0 bases, with 9 bases sitting between them. From germline, CDR1 is KGHSH and CDR2 LQKENI. The CDR3 is 15 amino acids. This chain's CDR3 is CASSPLRRLNTEAFF. The DNA for the CDR3 is TGTGCCAGCTCACCACTGAGGAGGTTGAACACTGAAGCTTTCTTT.

This chain joins TRBV27 and TRBJ2-1, with TRBD1 matching 7 bases. This CDR3 has 15 residues. The trim removed 3 bases at V and 4 bases at J, leaving 6 bases unmatched. Germline loops: CDR1 MNHEY, CDR2 SMNVEV (reference sequence). The CDR3 DNA follows: TGTGCCAGCAGTTTGTGGGACAGCCAATACAATGAGCAGTTCTTC. It specifies CASSLWDSQYNEQFF.